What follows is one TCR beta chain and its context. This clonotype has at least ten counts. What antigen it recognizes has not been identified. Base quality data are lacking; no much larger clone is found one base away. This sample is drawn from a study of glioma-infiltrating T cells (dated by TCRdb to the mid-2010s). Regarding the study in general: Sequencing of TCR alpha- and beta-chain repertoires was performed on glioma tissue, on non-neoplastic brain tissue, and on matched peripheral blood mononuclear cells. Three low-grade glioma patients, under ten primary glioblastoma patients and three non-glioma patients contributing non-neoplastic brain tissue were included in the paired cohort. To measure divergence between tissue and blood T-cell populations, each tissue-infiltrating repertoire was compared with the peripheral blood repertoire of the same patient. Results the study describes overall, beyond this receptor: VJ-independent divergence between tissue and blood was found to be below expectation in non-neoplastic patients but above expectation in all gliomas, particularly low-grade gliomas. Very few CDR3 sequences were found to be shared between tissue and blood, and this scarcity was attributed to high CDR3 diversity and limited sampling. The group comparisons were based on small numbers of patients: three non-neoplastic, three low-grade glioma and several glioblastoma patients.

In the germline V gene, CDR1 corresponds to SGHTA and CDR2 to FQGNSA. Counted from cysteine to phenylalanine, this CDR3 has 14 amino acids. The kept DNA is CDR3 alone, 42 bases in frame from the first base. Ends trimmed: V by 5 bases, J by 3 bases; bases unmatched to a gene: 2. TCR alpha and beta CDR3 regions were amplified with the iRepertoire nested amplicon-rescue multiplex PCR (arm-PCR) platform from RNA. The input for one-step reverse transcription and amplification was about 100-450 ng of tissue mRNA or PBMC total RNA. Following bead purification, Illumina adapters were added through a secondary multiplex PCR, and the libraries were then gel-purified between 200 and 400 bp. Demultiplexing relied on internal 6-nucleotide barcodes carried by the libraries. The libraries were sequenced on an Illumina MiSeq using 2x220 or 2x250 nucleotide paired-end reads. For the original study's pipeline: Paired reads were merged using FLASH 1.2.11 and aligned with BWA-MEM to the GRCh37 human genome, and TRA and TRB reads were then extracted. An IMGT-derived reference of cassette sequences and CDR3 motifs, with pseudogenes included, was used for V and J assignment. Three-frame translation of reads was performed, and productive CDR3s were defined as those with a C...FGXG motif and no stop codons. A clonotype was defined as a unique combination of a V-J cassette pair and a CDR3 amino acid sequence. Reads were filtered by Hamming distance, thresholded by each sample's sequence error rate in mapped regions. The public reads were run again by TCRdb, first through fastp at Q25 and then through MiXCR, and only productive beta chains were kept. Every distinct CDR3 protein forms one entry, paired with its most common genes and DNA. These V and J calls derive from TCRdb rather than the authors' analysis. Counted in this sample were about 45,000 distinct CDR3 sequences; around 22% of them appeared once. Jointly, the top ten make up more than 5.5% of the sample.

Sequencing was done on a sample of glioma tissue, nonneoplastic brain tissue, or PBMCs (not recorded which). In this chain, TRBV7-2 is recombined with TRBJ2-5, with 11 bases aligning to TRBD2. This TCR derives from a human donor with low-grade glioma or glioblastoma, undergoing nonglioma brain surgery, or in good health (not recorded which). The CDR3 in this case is CASSMTSGEETQYF. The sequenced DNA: TGTGCCAGCAGCATGACTAGCGGGGAAGAGACCCAGTACTTC.